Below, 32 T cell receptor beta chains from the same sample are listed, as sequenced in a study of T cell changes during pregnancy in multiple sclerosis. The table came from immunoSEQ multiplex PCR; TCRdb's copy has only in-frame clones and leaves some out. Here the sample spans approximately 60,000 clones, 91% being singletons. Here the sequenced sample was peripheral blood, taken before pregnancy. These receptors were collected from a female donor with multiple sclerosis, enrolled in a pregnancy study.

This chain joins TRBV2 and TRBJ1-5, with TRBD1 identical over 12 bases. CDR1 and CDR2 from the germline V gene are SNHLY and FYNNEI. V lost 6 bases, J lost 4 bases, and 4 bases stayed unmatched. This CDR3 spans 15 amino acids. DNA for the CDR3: TGTGCCAGCAGCGTGGGACAGGGGGCTAATCAGCCCCAGCATTTT. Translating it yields CASSVGQGANQPQHF.

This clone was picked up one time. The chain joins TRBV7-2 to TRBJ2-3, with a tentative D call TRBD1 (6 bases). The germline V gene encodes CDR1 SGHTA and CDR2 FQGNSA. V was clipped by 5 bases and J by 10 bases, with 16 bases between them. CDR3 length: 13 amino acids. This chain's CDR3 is CASSLTGPQSQYF. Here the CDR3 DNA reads TGTGCCAGCAGCCTGACAGGCCCCCAGTCGCAGTATTTT. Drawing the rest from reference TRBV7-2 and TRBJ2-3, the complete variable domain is GAGVSQSPSNKVTEKGKDVELRCDPISGHTALYWYRQSLGQGLEFLIYFQGNSAPDKSGLPSDRFSAERTGGSVSTLTIQRTQQEDSAVYLCASSLTGPQSQYFGPGTRLTVL.

CDR3 sequence reads: CASSLAGGGGEQFF. The CDR3 nucleotides are TGTGCCAGCAGCTTAGCGGGGGGGGGCGGTGAGCAGTTCTTC. The V and J genes are TRBV7-3 and TRBJ2-1; TRBD2 matches at 9 bases. J lost 9 bases, V lost 2 bases, and 5 bases had no gene match. CDR1 is SGHTA, CDR2 FQGTGA, per germline. The CDR3 is made up of 14 amino acids.

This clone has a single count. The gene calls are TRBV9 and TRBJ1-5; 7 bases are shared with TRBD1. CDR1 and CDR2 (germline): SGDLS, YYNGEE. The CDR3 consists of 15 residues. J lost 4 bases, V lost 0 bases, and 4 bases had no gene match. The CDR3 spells CASSVGKGANQPQHF. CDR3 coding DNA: TGTGCCAGCAGCGTAGGGAAGGGGGCTAATCAGCCCCAGCATTTT.

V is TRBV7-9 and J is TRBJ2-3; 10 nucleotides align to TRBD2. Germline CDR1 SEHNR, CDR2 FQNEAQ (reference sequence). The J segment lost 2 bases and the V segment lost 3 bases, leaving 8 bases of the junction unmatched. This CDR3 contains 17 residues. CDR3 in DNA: TGTGCCAGCAGCTTCCTAGCGGGGGCCCGCGCCACAGATACGCAGTATTTT. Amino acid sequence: CASSFLAGARATDTQYF. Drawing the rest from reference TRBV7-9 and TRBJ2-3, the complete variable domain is DTGVSQNPRHKITKRGQNVTFRCDPISEHNRLYWYRQTLGQGPEFLTYFQNEAQLEKSRLLSDRFSAERPKGSFSTLEIQRTEQGDSAMYLCASSFLAGARATDTQYFGPGTRLTVL.

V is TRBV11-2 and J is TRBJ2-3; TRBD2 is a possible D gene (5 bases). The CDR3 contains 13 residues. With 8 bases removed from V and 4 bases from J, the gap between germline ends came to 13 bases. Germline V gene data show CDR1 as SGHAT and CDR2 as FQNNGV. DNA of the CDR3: TGTGCCAGCTCCGCTAGGAGGCCAGATACGCAGTATTTT. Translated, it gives CASSARRPDTQYF.

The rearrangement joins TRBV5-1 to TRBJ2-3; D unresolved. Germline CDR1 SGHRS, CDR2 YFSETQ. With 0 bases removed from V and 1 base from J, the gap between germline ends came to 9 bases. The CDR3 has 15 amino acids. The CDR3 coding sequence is TGCGCCAGCAGCTTGGTAATGGGCCGCACAGATACGCAGTATTTT. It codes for CASSLVMGRTDTQYF.

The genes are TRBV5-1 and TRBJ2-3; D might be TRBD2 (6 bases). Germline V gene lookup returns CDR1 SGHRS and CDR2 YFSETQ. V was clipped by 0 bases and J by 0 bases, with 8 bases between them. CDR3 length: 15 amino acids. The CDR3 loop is CASSLEGRSTDTQYF. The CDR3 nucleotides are TGCGCCAGCAGCTTGGAAGGGAGGAGCACAGATACGCAGTATTTT. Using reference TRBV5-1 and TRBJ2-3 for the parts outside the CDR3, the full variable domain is KAGVTQTPRYLIKTRGQQVTLSCSPISGHRSVSWYQQTPGQGLQFLFEYFSETQRNKGNFPGRFSGRQFSNSRSEMNVSTLELGDSALYLCASSLEGRSTDTQYFGPGTRLTVL.

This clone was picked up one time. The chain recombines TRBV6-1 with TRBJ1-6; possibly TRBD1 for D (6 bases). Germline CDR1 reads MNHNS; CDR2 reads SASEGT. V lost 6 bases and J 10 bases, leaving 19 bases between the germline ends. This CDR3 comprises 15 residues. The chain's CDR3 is CASSTQGSSLSPLHF. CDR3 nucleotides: TGTGCCAGCAGCACACAGGGCTCGAGTCTCTCACCCCTCCACTTT.

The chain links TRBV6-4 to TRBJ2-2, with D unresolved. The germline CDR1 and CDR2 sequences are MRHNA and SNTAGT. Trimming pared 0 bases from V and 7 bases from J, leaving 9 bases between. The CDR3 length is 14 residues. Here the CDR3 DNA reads TGTGCCAGCAGTGACTCGCTCCTCAGCGGGGAGCTGTTTTTT. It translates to CASSDSLLSGELFF.

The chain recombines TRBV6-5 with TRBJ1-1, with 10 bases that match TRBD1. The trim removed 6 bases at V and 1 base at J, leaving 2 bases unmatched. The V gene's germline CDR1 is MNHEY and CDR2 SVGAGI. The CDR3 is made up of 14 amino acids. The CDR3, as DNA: TGTGCCAGCAGCCGGACAGGGGGGAACACTGAAGCTTTCTTT. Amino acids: CASSRTGGNTEAFF.

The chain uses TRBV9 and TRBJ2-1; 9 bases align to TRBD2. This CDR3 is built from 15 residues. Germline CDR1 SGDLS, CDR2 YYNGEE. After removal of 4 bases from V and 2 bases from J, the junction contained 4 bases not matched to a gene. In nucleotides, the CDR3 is TGTGCCAGCAGCCCTAGCGGGGAGACCTACAATGAGCAGTTCTTC. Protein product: CASSPSGETYNEQFF. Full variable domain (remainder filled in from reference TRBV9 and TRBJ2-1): DSGVTQTPKHLITATGQRVTLRCSPRSGDLSVYWYQQSLDQGLQFLIQYYNGEERAKGNILERFSAQQFPDLHSELNLSSLELGDSALYFCASSPSGETYNEQFFGPGTRLTVL.

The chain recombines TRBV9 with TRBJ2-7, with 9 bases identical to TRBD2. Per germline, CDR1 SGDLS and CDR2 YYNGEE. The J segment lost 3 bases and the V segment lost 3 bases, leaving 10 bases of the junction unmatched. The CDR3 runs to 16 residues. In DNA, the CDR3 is TGTGCCAGCAGCGCCCCCCATAGCGGGAGCTTCTACGAGCAGTACTTC. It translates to CASSAPHSGSFYEQYF.

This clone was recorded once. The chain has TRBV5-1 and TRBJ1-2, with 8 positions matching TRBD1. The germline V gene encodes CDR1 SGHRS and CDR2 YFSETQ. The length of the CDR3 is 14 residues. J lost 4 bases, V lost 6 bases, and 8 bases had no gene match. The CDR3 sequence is CASKGQGASYGYTF. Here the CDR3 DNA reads TGCGCCAGCAAGGGGCAGGGGGCGTCCTATGGCTACACCTTC. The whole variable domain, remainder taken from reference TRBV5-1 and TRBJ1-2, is KAGVTQTPRYLIKTRGQQVTLSCSPISGHRSVSWYQQTPGQGLQFLFEYFSETQRNKGNFPGRFSGRQFSNSRSEMNVSTLELGDSALYLCASKGQGASYGYTFGSGTRLTVV.

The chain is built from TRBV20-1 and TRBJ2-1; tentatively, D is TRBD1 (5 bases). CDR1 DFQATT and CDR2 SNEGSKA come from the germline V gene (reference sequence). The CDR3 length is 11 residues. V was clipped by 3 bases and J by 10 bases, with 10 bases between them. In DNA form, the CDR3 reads TGCAGTGCTAGTAGACAGAACGAGCAGTTCTTC. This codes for CSASRQNEQFF.

DNA of the CDR3: TGTGCCAGTATCGACAGGGGTTACAATTCACCCCTCCACTTT. Its protein is CASIDRGYNSPLHF. V is TRBV19 and J is TRBJ1-6, with TRBD1 matching 8 bases. The CDR3 runs to 14 residues. V dropped 7 bases and J dropped 7; count of bases not matched to a gene: 6. CDR1 is LNHDA and CDR2 is SQIVND in the germline V gene (reference sequence).

The CDR3 sequence is CASSFRGQGLLYGYTF. DNA for the CDR3: TGTGCCAGCAGTTTCAGGGGACAGGGACTATTATATGGCTACACCTTC. The V and J genes are TRBV5-5 and TRBJ1-2, with 9 bases fitting TRBD1. Germline loops: CDR1 SGHKS, CDR2 YYEKEE (reference sequence). There are 16 residues in the CDR3. J gave up 5 bases and V 5 bases, and 13 bases lay outside the gene matches.

The CDR3 is CASRDRGYEQYF. CDR3 in DNA: TGTGCCAGCCGGGACAGGGGGTACGAGCAGTACTTC. The J gene is TRBJ2-7, the V gene TRBV7-9; 11 bases map to TRBD1. The CDR3 is 12 amino acids. V was clipped by 8 bases and J by 4 bases; unmatched bases: 1. Looked up from germline, CDR1 is SEHNR and CDR2 is FQNEAQ (reference sequence).

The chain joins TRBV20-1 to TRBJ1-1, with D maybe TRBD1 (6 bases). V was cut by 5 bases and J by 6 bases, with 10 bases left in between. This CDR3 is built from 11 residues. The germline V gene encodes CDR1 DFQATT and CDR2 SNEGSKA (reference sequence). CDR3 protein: CSAQDRAEAFF. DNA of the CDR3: TGCAGTGCTCAGGACAGAGCTGAAGCTTTCTTT.

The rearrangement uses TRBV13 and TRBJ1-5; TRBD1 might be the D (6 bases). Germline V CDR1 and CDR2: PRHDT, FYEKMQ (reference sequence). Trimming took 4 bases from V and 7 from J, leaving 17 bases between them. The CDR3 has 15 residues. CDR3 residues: CASSSVAGAGQPQHF. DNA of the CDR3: TGTGCCAGCAGCTCCGTGGCAGGGGCTGGACAGCCCCAGCATTTT.

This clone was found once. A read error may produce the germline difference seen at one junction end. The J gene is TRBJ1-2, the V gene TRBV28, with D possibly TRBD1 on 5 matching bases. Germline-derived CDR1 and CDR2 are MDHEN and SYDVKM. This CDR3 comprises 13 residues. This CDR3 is CASSLSAGYGYTF. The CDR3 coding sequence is TGTGCCAGCAGCTTATCGGCAGGGTATGGCTACACCTTC.

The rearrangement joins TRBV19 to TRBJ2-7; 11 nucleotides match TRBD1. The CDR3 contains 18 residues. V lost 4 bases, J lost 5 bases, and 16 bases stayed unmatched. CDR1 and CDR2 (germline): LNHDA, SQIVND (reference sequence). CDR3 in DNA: TGTGCCAGTAGTACCGTTATGCCCCGGGGGACAGGGGGACACGAGCAGTACTTC. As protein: CASSTVMPRGTGGHEQYF.

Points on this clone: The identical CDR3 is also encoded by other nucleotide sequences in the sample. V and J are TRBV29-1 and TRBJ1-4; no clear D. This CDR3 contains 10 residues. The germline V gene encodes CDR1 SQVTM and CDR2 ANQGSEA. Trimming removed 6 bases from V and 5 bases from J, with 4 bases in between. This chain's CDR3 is CSVRNEKLFF. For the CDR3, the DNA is TGCAGCGTCAGAAATGAAAAACTGTTTTTT.

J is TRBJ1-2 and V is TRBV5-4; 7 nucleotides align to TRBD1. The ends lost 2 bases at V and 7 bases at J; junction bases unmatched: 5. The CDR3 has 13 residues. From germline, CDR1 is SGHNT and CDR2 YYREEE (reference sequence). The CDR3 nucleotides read TGTGCCAGCAGCTTCGAGCCAGGGGGTGGCTACACCTTC. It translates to CASSFEPGGGYTF.

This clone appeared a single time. CDR3: CASSLFVSGGALSEQYF. The CDR3 DNA follows: TGTGCCAGCTCACTCTTCGTTAGCGGGGGGGCCTTATCAGAGCAGTACTTC. The chain joins TRBV18 to TRBJ2-7; 11 nucleotides match TRBD2. V lost 4 bases and J lost 7; bases outside the gene matches: 15. Looked up from germline, CDR1 is KGHSH and CDR2 is LQKENI. The CDR3 sequence is 17 residues long. The variable domain in full, completed from reference TRBV18 and TRBJ2-7, reads NAGVMQNPRHLVRRRGQEARLRCSPMKGHSHVYWYRQLPEEGLKFMVYLQKENIIDESGMPKERFSAEFPKEGPSILRIQQVVRGDSAAYFCASSLFVSGGALSEQYFGPGTRLTVT.

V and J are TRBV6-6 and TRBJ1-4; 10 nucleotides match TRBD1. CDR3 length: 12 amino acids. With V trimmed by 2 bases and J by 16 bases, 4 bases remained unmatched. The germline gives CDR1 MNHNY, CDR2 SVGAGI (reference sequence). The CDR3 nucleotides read TGTGCCAGCAGTTACGGGACAGGGGAGGAGTTTTTT. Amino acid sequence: CASSYGTGEEFF.

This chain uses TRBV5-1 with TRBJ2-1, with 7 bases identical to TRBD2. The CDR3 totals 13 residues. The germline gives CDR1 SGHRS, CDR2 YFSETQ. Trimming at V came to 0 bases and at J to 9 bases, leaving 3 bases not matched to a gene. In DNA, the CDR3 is TGCGCCAGCAGCTTGGCCTGGGGGGGTGAGCAGTTCTTC. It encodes CASSLAWGGEQFF.

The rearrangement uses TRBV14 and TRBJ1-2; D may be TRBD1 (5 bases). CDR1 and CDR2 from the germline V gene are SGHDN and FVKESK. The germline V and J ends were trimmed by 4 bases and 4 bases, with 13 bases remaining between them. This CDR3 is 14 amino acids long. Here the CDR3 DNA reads TGTGCCAGCAGCCCGATCGGGGGAAGCTATGGCTACACCTTC. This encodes CASSPIGGSYGYTF. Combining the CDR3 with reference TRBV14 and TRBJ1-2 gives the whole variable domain EAGVTQFPSHSVIEKGQTVTLRCDPISGHDNLYWYRRVMGKEIKFLLHFVKESKQDESGMPNNRFLAERTGGTYSTLKVQPAELEDSGVYFCASSPIGGSYGYTFGSGTRLTVV.

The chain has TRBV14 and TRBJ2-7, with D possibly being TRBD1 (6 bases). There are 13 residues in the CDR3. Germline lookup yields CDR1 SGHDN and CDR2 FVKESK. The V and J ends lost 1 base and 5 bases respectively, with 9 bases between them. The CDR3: CASSQAGADEQYF. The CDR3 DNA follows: TGTGCCAGCAGCCAAGCAGGGGCCGACGAGCAGTACTTC.

The CDR3 sequence: CSALREDTQYF. The CDR3 DNA sequence: TGCAGTGCTCTTAGGGAGGATACGCAGTATTTT. The chain carries TRBV20-1 and TRBJ2-3; D may be TRBD2 (5 bases). Trimming took 5 bases from V and 6 from J, leaving 9 bases between them. This CDR3 comprises 11 residues. Germline assignment: CDR1 DFQATT and CDR2 SNEGSKA (reference sequence).

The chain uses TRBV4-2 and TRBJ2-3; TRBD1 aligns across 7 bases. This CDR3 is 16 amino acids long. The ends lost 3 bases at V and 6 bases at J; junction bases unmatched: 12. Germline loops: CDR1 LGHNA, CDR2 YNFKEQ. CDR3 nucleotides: TGTGCCAGCAGCCAGGGGGACAGCTCCGGTTGGGATACGCAGTATTTT. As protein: CASSQGDSSGWDTQYF.

The CDR3 nucleotides read TGTGCCAGCAGCTTAGCCGCGACAGGGGGCCTTGGAAACACCATATATTTT. This codes for CASSLAATGGLGNTIYF. The genes are TRBV11-2 and TRBJ1-3, with 10 bases aligning to TRBD1. In germline, CDR1 is SGHAT, CDR2 FQNNGV. The length of the CDR3 is 17 residues. J gave up 3 bases and V 1 base, and 6 bases lay outside the gene matches.